This T cell receptor (beta chain) was recovered during a study of T-cell memory formation after mild COVID-19. Study results and caveats: Detection of some responders pre-infection suggested pre-existing cross-reactive memory T cells participated. Clones contracting day 15 to 85 were balanced CD4/CD8; later expanders leaned CD4+. CD8+ contracting clones occupied EMRA, while CD4+ ones occupied mainly CM and EM.

This clonotype appeared a few times. Its specificity is unknown. MiXCR, applied by TCRdb to the 5' RACE reads, yields one record per CDR3 protein. There are around 250,000 distinct CDR3 sequences in the sample; approximately 15% occur only once, and roughly 21% lies in the top ten. The receptor comes from a man aged 18 to 30 who had mild COVID-19 (a few samples of this study predate the infection). Cell type and time point are not known. The sample comprised PBMCs or a T cell subset sorted from them (not recorded which).

The DNA for the CDR3 is TGTGCCAGCAGCTCAGCGACTAGCGGGGGGGCTACCTACAATGAGCAGTTCTTC. The encoded protein is CASSSATSGGATYNEQFF. This chain links TRBV7-9 with TRBJ2-1; TRBD2 agrees at 14 bases. The ends lost 4 bases at V and 2 bases at J; junction bases unmatched: 7. Germline values: CDR1 SEHNR, CDR2 FQNEAQ (reference sequence). CDR3 length equals 18 residues. Filled out from reference TRBV7-9 and TRBJ2-1, the complete variable domain reads DTGVSQNPRHKITKRGQNVTFRCDPISEHNRLYWYRQTLGQGPEFLTYFQNEAQLEKSRLLSDRFSAERPKGSFSTLEIQRTEQGDSAMYLCASSSATSGGATYNEQFFGPGTRLTVL.